A single sample gave rise to the 28 T cell receptor beta chains below, sequenced in a study of cytomegalovirus exposure and HLA in healthy donors. TCRdb keeps only in-frame clones here, not all; method: immunoSEQ multiplex PCR. The sample lists under 250,000 clones; 75% to 90% were seen once. Sequencing was performed on PBMCs. These receptor sequences come from a woman in her late teens or twenties in good health and CMV-seronegative.

The V gene is TRBV30, the J gene TRBJ2-7; 10 bases line up with TRBD2. Per the germline V gene, CDR1 is GTSNPN and CDR2 is SVGIG (reference sequence). V shed 2 bases, J shed 0 bases, and the junction held 19 bases outside the gene matches. The CDR3 sequence is 20 residues long. The CDR3 spells CAWSSTGGLAKVISSYEQYF. The DNA of the CDR3 is TGTGCCTGGAGTTCCACGGGGGGACTAGCGAAGGTGATTAGCTCCTACGAGCAGTACTTC. The full variable domain, completed using reference TRBV30 and TRBJ2-7, is SQTIHQWPATLVQPVGSPLSLECTVEGTSNPNLYWYRQAAGRGLQLLFYSVGIGQISSEVPQNLSASRPQDRQFILSSKKLLLSDSGFYLCAWSSTGGLAKVISSYEQYFGPGTRLTVT.

This clone has ten or more counts. CDR3 nucleotides: TGTGCCACCGTATCCGGGACAGGGGGCTATGAGCAGTACTTC. This translates into CATVSGTGGYEQYF. The genes are TRBV6-1 and TRBJ2-7; 12 bases line up with TRBD1. The CDR3 totals 14 residues. With 10 bases clipped from V and 7 bases from J, the junction kept 11 bases outside the gene matches. CDR1 is MNHNS, CDR2 SASEGT, per germline.

The chain uses TRBV27 and TRBJ2-6, with a possible D match to TRBD2 (6 bases). Trimming took 3 bases from V and 1 from J, leaving 7 bases between them. Germline V CDR1 and CDR2: MNHEY, SMNVEV (reference sequence). This CDR3 region has 15 residues. DNA for the CDR3: TGTGCCAGCAGTTTGGGAGGATCTGGGGCCAACGTCCTGACTTTC. Its protein product is CASSLGGSGANVLTF.

This clone was seen more than once but under ten times. The chain is built from TRBV2 and TRBJ1-2; 7 bases agree with TRBD1. This CDR3 comprises 14 residues. Trimming removed 2 bases from V and 7 bases from J; junction bases left unmatched: 7. Germline-derived CDR1 and CDR2 are SNHLY and FYNNEI. The CDR3: CASSELHRGSGYTF. Here the CDR3 DNA reads TGTGCCAGCAGTGAACTCCACAGGGGCTCTGGCTACACCTTC.

CDR3: CASSLVRGARNTEAFF. CDR3 nucleotide sequence: TGCGCCAGCAGCTTGGTCCGGGGGGCGCGCAACACTGAAGCTTTCTTT. The rearrangement joins TRBV5-1 to TRBJ1-1; maybe TRBD1 (6 bases). Germline CDR1 is SGHRS and CDR2 is YFSETQ. The ends were cut back, 0 bases at V and 2 bases at J, with 14 bases in the middle. This CDR3 has 16 amino acids.

The chain uses TRBV5-4 and TRBJ1-4; 7 bases map to TRBD1. Germline trimming cut 4 bases from V and 4 bases from J; bases unmatched to any gene: 7. The germline CDR1 and CDR2 sequences are SGHNT and YYREEE (reference sequence). The CDR3 is made up of 15 amino acids. CDR3 nucleotides: TGTGCCAGCAGCCCCGACAGGGATAATAATGAAAAACTGTTTTTT. Translated: CASSPDRDNNEKLFF.

The rearrangement joins TRBV30 to TRBJ1-4; D uncertain. The CDR3 is made up of 14 amino acids. The V end lost 0 bases, the J end lost 5 bases, and 10 bases lay between the germline ends. CDR1 GTSNPN and CDR2 SVGIG come from the germline V gene (reference sequence). The CDR3 nucleotides are TGTGCCTGGAGTGTACCGGGCCGCAATGAAAAACTGTTTTTT. Protein sequence: CAWSVPGRNEKLFF. The full variable domain, its missing parts supplied by reference TRBV30 and TRBJ1-4, is SQTIHQWPATLVQPVGSPLSLECTVEGTSNPNLYWYRQAAGRGLQLLFYSVGIGQISSEVPQNLSASRPQDRQFILSSKKLLLSDSGFYLCAWSVPGRNEKLFFGSGTQLSVL.

V is TRBV6-1 and J is TRBJ2-7; 9 bases are shared with TRBD1. Germline V gene data show CDR1 as MNHNS and CDR2 as SASEGT. The CDR3 contains 13 residues. V was pared by 3 bases and J by 12 bases, with 9 bases of the junction left unmatched. The CDR3 spells CASSDGTGYGRYF. The DNA of the CDR3 is TGTGCCAGCAGTGATGGGACAGGGTACGGACGGTACTTC.

The J gene is TRBJ2-1, the V gene TRBV9, with TRBD1 matching 9 bases. Losses at the gene ends were 4 bases for V and 4 bases for J; bases not matched to a gene: 9. From germline, CDR1 is SGDLS and CDR2 YYNGEE. The CDR3 consists of 16 residues. CDR3: CASSNPRDRDYNEQFF. CDR3 DNA: TGTGCCAGCAGCAACCCCCGGGACAGGGATTACAATGAGCAGTTCTTC.

The chain carries TRBV5-1 and TRBJ1-1; 7 bases align to TRBD1. Germline values: CDR1 SGHRS, CDR2 YFSETQ. Trimming removed 3 bases from V and 3 bases from J; junction bases left unmatched: 2. The CDR3 sequence is 13 residues long. The CDR3 spells CASSSDRDTEAFF. CDR3 DNA: TGCGCCAGCAGCTCCGACAGGGACACTGAAGCTTTCTTT. Combining the CDR3 with reference TRBV5-1 and TRBJ1-1 gives the whole variable domain KAGVTQTPRYLIKTRGQQVTLSCSPISGHRSVSWYQQTPGQGLQFLFEYFSETQRNKGNFPGRFSGRQFSNSRSEMNVSTLELGDSALYLCASSSDRDTEAFFGQGTRLTVV.

The chain combines TRBV6-5 with TRBJ1-1; D not resolved. With 2 bases removed from V and 8 bases from J, the gap between germline ends came to 21 bases. Germline V gene sequence: CDR1 MNHEY, CDR2 SVGAGI. The CDR3 has 16 residues. DNA of the CDR3: TGTGCCAGCAGTTACAGTGGCTCAGGCCGCCGGGGAGAAGCTTTCTTT. It specifies CASSYSGSGRRGEAFF.

This chain joins TRBV30 and TRBJ1-5, with D possibly being TRBD1 (5 bases). Trimming pared 3 bases from V and 9 bases from J, leaving 15 bases between. The CDR3 totals 13 residues. CDR1 and CDR2 from the germline V gene are GTSNPN and SVGIG (reference sequence). The CDR3 coding sequence is TGTGCCTGGAGGGGGACCTCGGGCGGGCCCCAGCATTTT. It codes for CAWRGTSGGPQHF.

Only a few counts were recorded for this clone. The gene calls are TRBV6-1 and TRBJ2-3; 7 bases are a match to TRBD2. Losses at the gene ends were 4 bases for V and 10 bases for J; bases not matched to a gene: 14. This CDR3 is 15 amino acids long. Germline V gene sequence: CDR1 MNHNS, CDR2 SASEGT. Written as DNA, the CDR3 is TGTGCCAGCAGTGCCCTTTTGGGCGGGAGTGTGGCGCAGTATTTT. Protein product: CASSALLGGSVAQYF.

The chain carries TRBV2 and TRBJ2-1; no clear D gene. Deletions cut 1 base from V and 0 bases from J, with 7 bases between. Germline V gene sequence: CDR1 SNHLY, CDR2 FYNNEI. This CDR3 contains 15 residues. CDR3 sequence reads: CASSEGQSSYNEQFF. The CDR3 DNA is TGTGCCAGCAGTGAAGGGCAGAGCTCCTACAATGAGCAGTTCTTC.

J is TRBJ1-1 and V is TRBV7-3; D call uncertain. V was shortened by 2 bases and J by 4 bases, with 8 bases between the two germline ends. Germline V gene lookup returns CDR1 SGHTA and CDR2 FQGTGA. This CDR3 has 13 residues. The CDR3 is CASSLDPGTEAFF. CDR3 nucleotides: TGTGCCAGCAGCTTAGACCCCGGCACTGAAGCTTTCTTT.

This clone was counted between two and nine times. The CDR3 reads CASITWTEGAYEQYF. The DNA of the CDR3 is TGTGCCAGCATTACTTGGACGGAAGGGGCCTACGAGCAGTACTTC. The chain carries TRBV27 and TRBJ2-7, with a tentative D call TRBD1 (5 bases). CDR3 length: 15 residues. V shed 7 bases and J shed 2 bases, with 18 bases lying between them. The V gene's germline CDR1 is MNHEY and CDR2 SMNVEV (reference sequence).

This clone was seen once. V is TRBV6-5 and J is TRBJ2-7; 9 nucleotides align to TRBD1. J gave up 4 bases and V 6 bases, and 10 bases lay outside the gene matches. CDR1 and CDR2 (germline): MNHEY, SVGAGI. The CDR3 sequence is 15 residues long. CDR3 in amino acids: CASSPGTGSNYEQYF. CDR3 DNA sequence: TGTGCCAGCAGCCCCGGGACAGGGAGTAATTACGAGCAGTACTTC.

CDR3: CASSRLTRGIYEQYF. The CDR3 nucleotides read TGTGCCAGCAGTCGCCTGACCAGGGGTATCTACGAGCAGTACTTC. The chain combines TRBV6-5 with TRBJ2-7; D possibly corresponds to TRBD1 (6 bases). The germline V gene encodes CDR1 MNHEY and CDR2 SVGAGI. Trimming removed 5 bases at V and 3 bases at J, with 17 bases between. The CDR3 runs 15 residues.

The chain is built from TRBV6-5 and TRBJ1-1; D remains ambiguous. The CDR3 consists of 12 residues. The V and J ends lost 6 bases and 1 base respectively, with 6 bases between them. In germline, CDR1 is MNHEY, CDR2 SVGAGI. CDR3 amino acids: CASRRANTEAFF. CDR3 nucleotides: TGTGCCAGCAGGAGGGCGAACACTGAAGCTTTCTTT.

The chain links TRBV5-1 to TRBJ2-2, with unresolved D. Per the germline V gene, CDR1 is SGHRS and CDR2 is YFSETQ. This CDR3 is 15 amino acids long. Trimming shortened V by 2 bases and J by 0 bases, and 8 bases separated the two germline ends. The CDR3 DNA follows: TGCGCCAGCAGCTTCGGTAACGCGAACACCGGGGAGCTGTTTTTT. Residues: CASSFGNANTGELFF.

The CDR3 nucleotides read TGTGCCAGCAGGACTACCACAGATACGCAGTATTTT. This gives the protein CASRTTTDTQYF. J is TRBJ2-3 and V is TRBV11-2; D might be TRBD2 (5 bases). Per germline, CDR1 SGHAT and CDR2 FQNNGV. CDR3 length: 12 amino acids. V was clipped by 6 bases and J by 2 bases, with 6 bases between them. Full variable domain (missing parts from reference TRBV11-2 and TRBJ2-3): EAGVAQSPRYKIIEKRQSVAFWCNPISGHATLYWYQQILGQGPKLLIQFQNNGVVDDSQLPKDRFSAERLKGVDSTLKIQPAKLEDSAVYLCASRTTTDTQYFGPGTRLTVL.

This clone has a single count. The rearrangement links TRBV2 to TRBJ2-1; D perhaps matches TRBD2 (5 bases). Germline values: CDR1 SNHLY, CDR2 FYNNEI. The CDR3 length is 17 residues. Deletions cut 0 bases from V and 0 bases from J, with 12 bases between. DNA of the CDR3: TGTGCCAGCAGTGAAGCGGGGAGCGGCAGCTCCTACAATGAGCAGTTCTTC. Translated: CASSEAGSGSSYNEQFF.

This chain links TRBV5-4 with TRBJ2-7, with 7 bases lining up with TRBD1. CDR1 and CDR2 from the germline V gene are SGHNT and YYREEE (reference sequence). This CDR3 has 14 residues. Trimming removed 4 bases from V and 2 bases from J; junction bases left unmatched: 6. The CDR3 DNA is TGTGCCAGCAGCGAGAGACAGGGCCCCTACGAGCAGTACTTC. It yields the protein CASSERQGPYEQYF.

This chain links TRBV27 with TRBJ1-1, with TRBD1 matching over 7 bases. The CDR3 is 14 residues long. The junction had 1 base not matched to a gene; V was cut back by 2 bases and J by 1 base. Germline CDR1 reads MNHEY; CDR2 reads SMNVEV (reference sequence). CDR3 bases: TGTGCCAGCAGTTTACACAGGGGGAACACTGAAGCTTTCTTT. It is translated as CASSLHRGNTEAFF.

The gene calls are TRBV5-1 and TRBJ1-1, with no clear D. The V end was cut by 1 base, the J end by 1 base, with 14 bases between. Per germline, CDR1 SGHRS and CDR2 YFSETQ. The CDR3 spans 16 residues. CDR3 residues: CASSLNVGRPNTEAFF. The CDR3 DNA follows: TGCGCCAGCAGCTTGAATGTAGGCAGACCGAACACTGAAGCTTTCTTT.

The chain is built from TRBV6-1 and TRBJ2-7; D ambiguous. The CDR3 extends over 15 amino acids. V shed 2 bases and J shed 0 bases, with 11 bases lying between them. Germline values: CDR1 MNHNS, CDR2 SASEGT. The DNA of the CDR3 is TGTGCCAGCAGTGAAAAGACGGATAGCTCCTACGAGCAGTACTTC. Translating it yields CASSEKTDSSYEQYF.

The V gene is TRBV5-1, the J gene TRBJ2-1; TRBD2 is a possible D gene (6 bases). This CDR3 has 13 amino acids. V lost 0 bases to trimming and J lost 7 bases, with 8 bases between them. CDR1 SGHRS and CDR2 YFSETQ come from the germline V gene. The CDR3 reads CASSLGGRNEQFF. The CDR3 DNA sequence: TGCGCCAGCAGCTTGGGTGGGAGGAATGAGCAGTTCTTC. Drawing the rest from reference TRBV5-1 and TRBJ2-1, the complete variable domain is KAGVTQTPRYLIKTRGQQVTLSCSPISGHRSVSWYQQTPGQGLQFLFEYFSETQRNKGNFPGRFSGRQFSNSRSEMNVSTLELGDSALYLCASSLGGRNEQFFGPGTRLTVL.

The V gene is TRBV7-3, the J gene TRBJ2-2, with D hard to call. Trimming pared 1 base from V and 2 bases from J, leaving 5 bases between. The germline CDR1 and CDR2 sequences are SGHTA and FQGTGA. The CDR3 is made up of 14 amino acids. DNA of the CDR3: TGTGCCAGCAGCTTAAGGGCCAACACCGGGGAGCTGTTTTTT. Protein: CASSLRANTGELFF.